Listed below are T cell receptor beta chains from one sample, sequenced in a study of blood T cell repertoires in COVID-19. Assay used: immunoSEQ multiplex PCR; TCRdb lists only in-frame clones, some missing. The table records 200,000 to 250,000 clones, 88% of them present only once. Sequenced sample: peripheral blood. Receptors originate from a woman in her sixties with acute or convalescent COVID-19. The CDR3 runs from the conserved cysteine through the conserved F or W. A D gene is named only where the DNA matches it firmly. For some rows the clone size is stated as once, few or many, or as a class when expanded; others skip it.

>-|TRBD1|TRBV18|TRBJ2-7
CASSPGQGDEQYF
TGTGCCAGCTCACCGGGACAGGGCGACGAGCAGTACTTC
>-|TRBD2|TRBV7-9|TRBJ2-3
CASRGGLYTDTQYF
TGTGCCAGCCGGGGGGGCCTATACACAGATACGCAGTATTTT
>-|-|TRBV5-1|TRBJ1-1
CASSIGTTNTEAFF
TGCGCCAGCAGCATAGGGACAACGAACACTGAAGCTTTCTTT
>-|-|TRBV19|TRBJ1-2
CASSVTRTARGYTF
TGTGCCAGTAGTGTCACCCGGACAGCTAGAGGCTACACCTTC
>-|TRBD1|TRBV19|TRBJ2-6
CASSGTGGSGANVLTF
TGTGCCAGTAGTGGGACAGGGGGCTCTGGGGCCAACGTCCTGACTTTC
>-|-|TRBV25-1|TRBJ2-3
CASSEYRLGADTQYF
TGTGCCAGCAGTGAATATAGACTAGGGGCAGATACGCAGTATTTT
>-|TRBD1|TRBV5-8|TRBJ1-4
CASSRDRAEKLFF
TGTGCCAGCAGCAGGGACAGGGCTGAAAAACTGTTTTTT
>-|TRBD1|TRBV15|TRBJ2-1
CATSRDNQGATYNEQFF
TGTGCCACCAGCAGAGATAACCAGGGGGCTACCTACAATGAGCAGTTCTTC
>-|-|TRBV3-1/TRBV3-2|TRBJ2-3
CASSQDQRVQYF
TGTGCCAGCAGCCAAGATCAGAGGGTCCAGTATTTT
>once|-|TRBV25-1|TRBJ1-3
CASSERNTIYF
TGTGCCAGCAGTGAGCGGAACACCATATATTTT
>-|-|TRBV19|TRBJ1-3
CASSIDSAGNTIYF
TGTGCCAGTAGTATCGACTCCGCTGGAAACACCATATATTTT
>-|TRBD1|TRBV10-1|TRBJ2-2
CASSEIRDSNTGELFF
TGCGCCAGCAGTGAGATCCGGGACAGCAACACCGGGGAGCTGTTTTTT
>-|TRBD1|TRBV2|TRBJ1-6
CASSGQYGNSPLHF
TGTGCCAGCTCGGGACAGTACGGTAATTCACCCCTCCACTTT
>-|TRBD1|TRBV18|TRBJ2-5
CASSLGQGIETQYF
TGTGCCAGCTCACTTGGACAGGGGATCGAGACCCAGTACTTC
>-|-|TRBV7-8|TRBJ2-7
CASSLAQGRQYF
TGTGCCAGCAGCTTAGCTCAGGGAAGGCAGTACTTC
>-|TRBD2|TRBV30|TRBJ2-1
CAWSRAGHNEQFF
TGTGCCTGGTCCAGAGCGGGGCACAATGAGCAGTTCTTC
>-|-|TRBV7-8|TRBJ1-5
CASSLKGHHQPQHF
TGTGCCAGCAGCTTAAAGGGACACCATCAGCCCCAGCATTTT
>-|TRBD2|TRBV15|TRBJ2-4
CATSRDQLASGRGFAKNIQYF
TGTGCCACCAGCAGAGATCAGTTGGCTAGCGGGAGAGGTTTCGCCAAAAACATTCAGTACTTC
>-|TRBD1|TRBV7-9|TRBJ1-2
CASSLGGQNYGYTF
TGTGCCAGCAGCTTAGGGGGACAGAACTATGGCTACACCTTC
>-|TRBD2|TRBV10-3|TRBJ2-7
CAIRDSGGAYEQYF
TGTGCCATCAGAGATAGCGGGGGGGCCTACGAGCAGTACTTC
>-|-|TRBV4-2|TRBJ1-2
CASSVPGGRGYTF
TGTGCCAGCAGCGTACCGGGGGGGAGAGGCTACACCTTC
>-|-|TRBV7-2|TRBJ2-1
CASSPEVWRGYEQFF
TGTGCCAGCAGCCCAGAAGTCTGGAGGGGCTATGAGCAGTTCTTC
>-|-|TRBV28|TRBJ1-4
CASSLVGEKLFF
TGTGCCAGCAGTCTAGTTGGGGAAAAACTGTTTTTT
>-|-|TRBV18|TRBJ2-7
CASSPKGPGDEQYF
TGTGCCAGCTCACCAAAAGGGCCGGGGGACGAGCAGTACTTC